This T cell receptor (beta chain) comes out of a study of cytotoxic CD8 clonotypes in ibrutinib-treated CLL. Across the whole study: There were about 12 relapsed/refractory patients and roughly 15 treatment-naive patients, and fewer than 18 were IGHV unmutated.

Clones were sequenced by immunoSEQ multiplex PCR, and TCRdb holds only the in-frame ones, with some missing. Of about 160,000 clones listed, over 75% are singletons. Source: PBMCs, taken at disease progression, from a patient treated with ibrutinib. The clonotype was recovered from a human donor with chronic lymphocytic leukemia.

The CDR3 spells CATTTTGGEQYF. In DNA form, the CDR3 reads TGTGCCACCACAACCACTGGGGGGGAGCAGTACTTC. The chain is built from TRBV28 and TRBJ2-5, with 7 bases identical to TRBD2. The junction had 13 bases not matched to a gene; V was cut back by 10 bases and J by 11 bases. This CDR3 comprises 12 residues. Germline V gives CDR1 MDHEN, CDR2 SYDVKM. Looking up the rest from reference TRBV28 and TRBJ2-5 gives the full variable domain: DVKVTQSSRYLVKRTGEKVFLECVQDMDHENMFWYRQDPGLGLRLIYFSYDVKMKEKGDIPEGYSVSREKKERFSLILESASTNQTSMYLCATTTTGGEQYFGPGTRLLVL.